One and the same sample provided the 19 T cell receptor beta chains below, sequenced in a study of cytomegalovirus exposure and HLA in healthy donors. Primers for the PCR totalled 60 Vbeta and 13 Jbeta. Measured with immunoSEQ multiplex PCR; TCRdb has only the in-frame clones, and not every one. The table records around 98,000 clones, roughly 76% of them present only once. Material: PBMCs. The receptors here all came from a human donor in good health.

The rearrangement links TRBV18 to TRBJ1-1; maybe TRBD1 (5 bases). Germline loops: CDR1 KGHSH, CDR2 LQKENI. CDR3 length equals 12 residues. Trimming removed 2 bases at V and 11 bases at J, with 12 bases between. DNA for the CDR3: TGTGCCAGCTCACCAAGGGCGGGGGGGGCTTTCTTT. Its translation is CASSPRAGGAFF.

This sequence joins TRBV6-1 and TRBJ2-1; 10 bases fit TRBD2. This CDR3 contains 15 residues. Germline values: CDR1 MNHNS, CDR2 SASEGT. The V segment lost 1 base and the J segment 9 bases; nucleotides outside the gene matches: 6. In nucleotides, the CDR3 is TGTGCCAGCAGTGAAGTAGCGGGAGGAGTGGGTGAGCAGTTCTTC. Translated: CASSEVAGGVGEQFF.

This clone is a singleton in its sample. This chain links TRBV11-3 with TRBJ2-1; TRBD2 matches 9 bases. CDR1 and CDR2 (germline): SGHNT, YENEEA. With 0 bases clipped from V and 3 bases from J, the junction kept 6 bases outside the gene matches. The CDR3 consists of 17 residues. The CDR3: CASSLESSREGYNEQFF. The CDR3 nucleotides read TGTGCCAGCAGCTTAGAAAGTTCGCGGGAGGGCTACAATGAGCAGTTCTTC.

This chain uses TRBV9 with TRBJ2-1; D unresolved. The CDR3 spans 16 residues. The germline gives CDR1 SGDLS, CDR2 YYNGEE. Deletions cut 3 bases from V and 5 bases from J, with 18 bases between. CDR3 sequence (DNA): TGTGCCAGCAGCGGACCGGTAGAGGCGATTAACAATGAGCAGTTCTTC. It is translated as CASSGPVEAINNEQFF.

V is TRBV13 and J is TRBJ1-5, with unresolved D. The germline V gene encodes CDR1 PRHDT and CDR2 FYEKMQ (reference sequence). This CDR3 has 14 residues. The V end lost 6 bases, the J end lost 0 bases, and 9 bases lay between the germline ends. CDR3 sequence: CASSPNYSNQPQHF. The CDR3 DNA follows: TGTGCCAGCAGTCCTAACTATAGCAATCAGCCCCAGCATTTT.

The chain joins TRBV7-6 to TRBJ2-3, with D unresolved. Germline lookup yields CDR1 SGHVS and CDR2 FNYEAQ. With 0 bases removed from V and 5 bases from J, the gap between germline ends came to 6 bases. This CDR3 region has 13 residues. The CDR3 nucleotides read TGTGCCAGCAGCTTAGCGCTTAGAGATACGCAGTATTTT. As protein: CASSLALRDTQYF.

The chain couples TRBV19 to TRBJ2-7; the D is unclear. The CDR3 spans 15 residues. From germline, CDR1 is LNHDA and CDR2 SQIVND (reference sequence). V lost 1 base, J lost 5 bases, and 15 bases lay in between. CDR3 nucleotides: TGTGCCAGTAGTATAGGGGCCAAAGTCGACAACGAGCAGTACTTC. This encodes CASSIGAKVDNEQYF.

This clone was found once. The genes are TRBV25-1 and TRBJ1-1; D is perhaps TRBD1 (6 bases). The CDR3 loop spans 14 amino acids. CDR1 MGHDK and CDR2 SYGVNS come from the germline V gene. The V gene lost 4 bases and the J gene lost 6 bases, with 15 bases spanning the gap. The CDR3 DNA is TGTGCCAGCAGTGCTACGACAGGATGGGCTGAAGCTTTCTTT. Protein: CASSATTGWAEAFF.

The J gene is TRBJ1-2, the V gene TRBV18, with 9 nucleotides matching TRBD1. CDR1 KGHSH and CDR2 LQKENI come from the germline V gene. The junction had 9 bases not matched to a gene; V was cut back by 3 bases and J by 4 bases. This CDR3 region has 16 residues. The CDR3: CASSPGRDRAGYGYTF. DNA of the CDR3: TGTGCCAGCTCACCGGGCCGGGACAGGGCAGGCTATGGCTACACCTTC.

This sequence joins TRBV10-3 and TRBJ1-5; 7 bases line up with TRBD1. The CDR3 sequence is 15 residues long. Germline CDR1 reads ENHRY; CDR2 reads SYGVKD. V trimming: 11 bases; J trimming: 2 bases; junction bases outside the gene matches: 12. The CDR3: CASHGTAGGNQPQHF. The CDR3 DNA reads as TGTGCCTCCCACGGGACAGCCGGCGGCAATCAGCCCCAGCATTTT.

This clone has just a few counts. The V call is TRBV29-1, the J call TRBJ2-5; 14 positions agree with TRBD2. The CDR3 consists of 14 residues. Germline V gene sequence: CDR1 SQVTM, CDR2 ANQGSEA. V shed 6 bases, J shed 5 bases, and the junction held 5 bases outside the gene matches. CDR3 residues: CSVGLAGDFETQYF. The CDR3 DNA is TGCAGCGTGGGACTAGCGGGAGATTTCGAGACCCAGTACTTC.

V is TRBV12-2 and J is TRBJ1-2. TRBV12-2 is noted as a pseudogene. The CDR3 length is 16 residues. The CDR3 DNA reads TGTGCAAGTCGCTTAGCGAGCTGCCGGGAGGGGTATGGCTACACCTTC. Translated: CASRLASCREGYGYTF.

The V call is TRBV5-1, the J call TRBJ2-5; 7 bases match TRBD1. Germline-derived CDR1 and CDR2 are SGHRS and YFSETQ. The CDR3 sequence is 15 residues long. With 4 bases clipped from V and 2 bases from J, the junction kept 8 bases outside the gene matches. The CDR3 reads CASSGLGTAQETQYF. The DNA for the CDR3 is TGCGCCAGCAGCGGCCTCGGGACAGCACAAGAGACCCAGTACTTC.

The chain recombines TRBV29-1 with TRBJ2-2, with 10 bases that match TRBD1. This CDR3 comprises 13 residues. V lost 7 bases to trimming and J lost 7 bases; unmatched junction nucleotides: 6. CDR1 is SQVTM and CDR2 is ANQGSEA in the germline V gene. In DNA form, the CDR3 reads TGCAGCGGACAGGGGGCGCAGTACGGGGAGCTGTTTTTT. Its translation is CSGQGAQYGELFF.

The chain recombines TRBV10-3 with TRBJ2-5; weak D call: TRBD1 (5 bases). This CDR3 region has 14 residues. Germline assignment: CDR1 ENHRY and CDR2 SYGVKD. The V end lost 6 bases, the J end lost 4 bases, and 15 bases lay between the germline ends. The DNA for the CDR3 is TGTGCCATCAGCGGACAAATTTCCTTAGAGACCCAGTACTTC. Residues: CAISGQISLETQYF.

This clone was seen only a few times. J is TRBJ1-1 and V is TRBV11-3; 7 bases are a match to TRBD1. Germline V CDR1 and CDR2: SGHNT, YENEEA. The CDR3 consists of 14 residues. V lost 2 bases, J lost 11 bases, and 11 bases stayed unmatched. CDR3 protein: CASSLNGQASLAFF. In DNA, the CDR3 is TGTGCCAGCAGCTTAAATGGACAGGCCTCATTGGCTTTCTTT.

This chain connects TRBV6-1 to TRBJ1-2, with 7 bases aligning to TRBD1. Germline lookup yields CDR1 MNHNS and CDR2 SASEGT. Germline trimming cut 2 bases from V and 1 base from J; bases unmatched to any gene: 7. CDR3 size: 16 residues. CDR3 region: CASSEWGTDLNYGYTF. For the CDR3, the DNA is TGTGCCAGCAGTGAATGGGGGACAGACCTTAACTATGGCTACACCTTC.

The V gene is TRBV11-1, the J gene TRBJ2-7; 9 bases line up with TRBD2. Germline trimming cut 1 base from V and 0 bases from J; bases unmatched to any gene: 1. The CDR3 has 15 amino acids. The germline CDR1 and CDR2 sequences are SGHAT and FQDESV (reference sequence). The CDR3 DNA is TGTGCCAGCAGCTTAGGACTAGCGGCCTCCTACGAGCAGTACTTC. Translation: CASSLGLAASYEQYF.

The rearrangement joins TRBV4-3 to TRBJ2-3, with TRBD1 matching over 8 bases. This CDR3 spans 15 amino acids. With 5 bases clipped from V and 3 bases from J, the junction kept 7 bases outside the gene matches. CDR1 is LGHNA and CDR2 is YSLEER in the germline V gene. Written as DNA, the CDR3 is TGCGCCAGCAGCACCCAGGGGGCCGGGACAGATACGCAGTATTTT. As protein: CASSTQGAGTDTQYF.